Below, 30 T cell receptor beta chains from the same sample are listed, as sequenced in a study of brain T cells in children with intractable seizures. The protocol was immunoSEQ multiplex PCR, while the TCRdb copy is restricted to in-frame clones and leaves out a portion. Here the sample spans 60,000 to 65,000 clones, about 96% being singletons. Sequenced here: peripheral blood, sampled at surgery. These receptors originate from a boy under two years old with focal cortical dysplasia and intractable seizures.

The rearrangement uses TRBV5-1 and TRBJ1-4; TRBD1 might be the D (5 bases). Per germline, CDR1 SGHRS and CDR2 YFSETQ. The CDR3 covers 16 residues. V was shortened by 0 bases and J by 2 bases, with 11 bases between the two germline ends. The DNA of the CDR3 is TGCGCCAGCAGCTTGGCGAGTGGGGCGACTAATGAAAAACTGTTTTTT. Amino acid sequence: CASSLASGATNEKLFF.

V is TRBV7-9 and J is TRBJ2-7; 14 bases are shared with TRBD2. Germline values: CDR1 SEHNR, CDR2 FQNEAQ (reference sequence). V was pared by 5 bases and J by 9 bases, with 9 bases of the junction left unmatched. The CDR3 runs to 15 residues. Written as DNA, the CDR3 is TGTGCCAGCAGCCCGACCGGGACTAGCGGGAGCTTGCAGTACTTC. The encoded protein is CASSPTGTSGSLQYF.

The chain uses TRBV5-8 and TRBJ1-3; possible D gene TRBD1, 6 bases. The germline gives CDR1 SGHTS, CDR2 YDEGEE. The CDR3 sequence is 15 residues long. Trimming shortened V by 4 bases and J by 2 bases, and 13 bases separated the two germline ends. The CDR3 coding sequence is TGTGCCAGCAGCCCCGTTAAGGGGGCTGGAAACACCATATATTTT. This codes for CASSPVKGAGNTIYF.

This clone appeared a single time. The chain recombines TRBV6-4 with TRBJ2-2, with no clear D. Per germline, CDR1 MRHNA and CDR2 SNTAGT. V was cut by 3 bases and J by 1 base, with 12 bases left in between. This CDR3 has 16 amino acids. CDR3 loop: CASSEFVGRNTGELFF. CDR3 DNA sequence: TGTGCCAGCAGTGAGTTCGTGGGCAGGAACACCGGGGAGCTGTTTTTT.

This rearrangement joins TRBV6-5 to TRBJ1-2, with D perhaps matching TRBD1 (6 bases). The CDR3 has 13 amino acids. Germline CDR1 and CDR2: MNHEY and SVGAGI. Deletions cut 5 bases from V and 5 bases from J, with 12 bases between. This CDR3 reads CASSPTGIYGYTF. DNA of the CDR3: TGTGCCAGCAGTCCCACAGGGATTTATGGCTACACCTTC.

The rearrangement links TRBV7-8 to TRBJ2-3, with D unresolved. Per germline, CDR1 SGHVS and CDR2 FQNEAQ. V gave up 5 bases and J gave up 1 base, with 19 bases separating them. There are 17 residues in the CDR3. CDR3 DNA sequence: TGTGCCAGCAGCCCCGCCGGGCCCCCAAAGGGCACAGATACGCAGTATTTT. Its protein is CASSPAGPPKGTDTQYF.

The V call is TRBV29-1, the J call TRBJ2-5; TRBD1 is a possible D gene (6 bases). Germline values: CDR1 SQVTM, CDR2 ANQGSEA. V gave up 3 bases and J gave up 1 base, with 15 bases separating them. The CDR3 has 15 residues. In nucleotides, the CDR3 is TGCAGCGTTGATAATCTCGGACAGTCCCAAGAGACCCAGTACTTC. It is translated as CSVDNLGQSQETQYF.

The chain joins TRBV19 to TRBJ1-5; TRBD1 matches at 8 bases. CDR1 and CDR2 (germline): LNHDA, SQIVND (reference sequence). The CDR3 consists of 14 residues. The V and J ends lost 11 bases and 2 bases, in that order; junction bases with no gene match: 8. In nucleotides, the CDR3 is TGTGCCGGCCAGGGGGCACAGGGCAATCAGCCCCAGCATTTT. Translating gives CAGQGAQGNQPQHF.

The chain uses TRBV7-9 and TRBJ1-1; tentative D call: TRBD1 (5 bases). This CDR3 region has 14 residues. CDR1 SEHNR and CDR2 FQNEAQ come from the germline V gene (reference sequence). Trimming pared 5 bases from V and 1 base from J, leaving 11 bases between. The DNA for the CDR3 is TGTGCCAGCAGCCCAGGGTATCAGAACACTGAAGCTTTCTTT. It specifies CASSPGYQNTEAFF.

The rearrangement uses TRBV7-2 and TRBJ2-7; TRBD2 matches at 11 bases. The germline gives CDR1 SGHTA, CDR2 FQGNSA. The CDR3 has 16 residues. J lost 3 bases, V lost 2 bases, and 6 bases had no gene match. This chain's CDR3 is CASSLTSGSRGYEQYF. The CDR3 bases are TGTGCCAGCAGCTTAACTAGCGGGAGTAGAGGCTACGAGCAGTACTTC.

This clone showed up just a few times. CDR3 DNA sequence: TGTGCCAGCAGTTTATGGGACAGTCCCAGGCCCCAGCATTTT. Its translation: CASSLWDSPRPQHF. The J gene is TRBJ1-5, the V gene TRBV28, with D possibly being TRBD1 (6 bases). Germline lookup yields CDR1 MDHEN and CDR2 SYDVKM. Trimming pared 0 bases from V and 9 bases from J, leaving 12 bases between. CDR3 length equals 14 residues.

This chain joins TRBV7-2 and TRBJ2-1; D ambiguous. Germline V gene sequence: CDR1 SGHTA, CDR2 FQGNSA. The germline V and J ends were trimmed by 4 bases and 7 bases, with 11 bases remaining between them. The CDR3 extends over 13 amino acids. Here the CDR3 DNA reads TGTGCCAGCAGCTCCGCCCTAGTAAATGAGCAGTTCTTC. Protein product: CASSSALVNEQFF.

The chain carries TRBV6-2 or TRBV6-3 and TRBJ2-7; D is tentatively TRBD1 or TRBD2 (5 bases each). Germline CDR1 MNHEY, CDR2 SVGEGT. Trimming removed 2 bases at V and 0 bases at J, with 26 bases between. This CDR3 comprises 20 residues. This chain's CDR3 is CASSYGPSVGLRGTSYEQYF. The DNA of the CDR3 is TGTGCCAGCAGTTACGGCCCCTCAGTGGGTCTCCGGGGCACCTCCTACGAGCAGTACTTC.

J is TRBJ1-2 and V is TRBV3-1 (or the pseudogene TRBV3-2), with D tentatively TRBD1 (6 bases). Per the germline V gene, CDR1 is LGHDT and CDR2 is YNNKEL (reference sequence). CDR3 length: 15 amino acids. V gave up 0 bases and J gave up 1 base, with 9 bases separating them. CDR3 DNA sequence: TGTGCCAGCAGCCAAGACACAGGGATTAACTATGGCTACACCTTC. As protein: CASSQDTGINYGYTF.

This clone was counted once. This chain links TRBV24-1 with TRBJ2-7; 8 nucleotides agree with TRBD1. The CDR3 has 15 amino acids. Losses at the gene ends were 7 bases for V and 2 bases for J; bases not matched to a gene: 9. Germline V gene sequence: CDR1 KGHDR, CDR2 SFDVKD. Here the CDR3 reads CATSPGQESTYEQYF. DNA for the CDR3: TGTGCCACCAGCCCGGGACAGGAAAGTACCTACGAGCAGTACTTC.

The chain has TRBV6-5 and TRBJ2-7; 7 bases match TRBD1. Germline-derived CDR1 and CDR2 are MNHEY and SVGAGI. J lost 5 bases, V lost 3 bases, and 10 bases had no gene match. The CDR3 consists of 15 residues. For the CDR3, the DNA is TGTGCCAGCAGTTATGAGACCAGGGGGATCAACGAGCAGTACTTC. Protein sequence: CASSYETRGINEQYF.

This sequence joins TRBV28 and TRBJ2-7; 12 positions agree with TRBD1. V was clipped by 2 bases and J by 2 bases; unmatched bases: 7. Germline V CDR1 and CDR2: MDHEN, SYDVKM. CDR3 size: 17 residues. Here the CDR3 reads CASSLGTGGGRAYEQYF. The CDR3 DNA sequence: TGTGCCAGCAGTTTAGGGACAGGGGGCGGGAGGGCCTACGAGCAGTACTTC. The complete variable domain, with remaining parts taken from reference TRBV28 and TRBJ2-7, reads DVKVTQSSRYLVKRTGEKVFLECVQDMDHENMFWYRQDPGLGLRLIYFSYDVKMKEKGDIPEGYSVSREKKERFSLILESASTNQTSMYLCASSLGTGGGRAYEQYFGPGTRLTVT.

J is TRBJ2-5 and V is TRBV27, with D possibly matching TRBD2 (6 bases). Germline V gene sequence: CDR1 MNHEY, CDR2 SMNVEV (reference sequence). This CDR3 region has 16 residues. V was trimmed by 1 base and J by 2 bases, leaving 14 bases between them. The chain's CDR3 is CASSLYLLGGQETQYF. CDR3 DNA: TGTGCCAGCAGTTTATACCTGTTGGGGGGACAAGAGACCCAGTACTTC.

This clone has a single count. The chain carries TRBV3-1 (or the pseudogene TRBV3-2) and TRBJ2-1; 13 nucleotides align to TRBD2. This CDR3 region has 16 residues. The V segment lost 3 bases and the J segment 10 bases; nucleotides outside the gene matches: 9. Germline lookup yields CDR1 LGHDT and CDR2 YNNKEL (reference sequence). CDR3 in DNA: TGTGCCAGCAGCCAGACCGGACTAGCGGGAGTTCCGGAGCAGTTCTTC. Its translation is CASSQTGLAGVPEQFF.

The chain links TRBV6-2 or TRBV6-3 to TRBJ2-3; tentative D call: TRBD1 (5 bases). V was clipped by 4 bases and J by 7 bases, with 18 bases between them. Germline V gene lookup returns CDR1 MNHEY and CDR2 SVGEGT. This CDR3 spans 15 amino acids. CDR3 DNA sequence: TGTGCCAGCAGTTCCTCTGACAGAGGACCATATACGCAGTATTTT. Its translation is CASSSSDRGPYTQYF.

The gene calls are TRBV25-1 and TRBJ1-4; the match to TRBD1 covers 7 bases. The CDR3 consists of 14 residues. Trimming at V came to 3 bases and at J to 8 bases, leaving 6 bases not matched to a gene. From germline, CDR1 is MGHDK and CDR2 SYGVNS. The chain's CDR3 is CASSDAQGGEKLFF. The CDR3 coding sequence is TGTGCCAGCAGTGACGCGCAGGGGGGCGAAAAACTGTTTTTT.

Written as DNA, the CDR3 is TGTGCCAGCAGCTTACAGGGAGACACTGAAGCTTTCTTT. Translated, it gives CASSLQGDTEAFF. The J gene is TRBJ1-1, the V gene TRBV7-3; perhaps TRBD1 as D (5 bases). CDR1 SGHTA and CDR2 FQGTGA come from the germline V gene. This CDR3 is built from 13 residues. V was cut by 2 bases and J by 3 bases, with 7 bases left in between.

The rearrangement uses TRBV9 and TRBJ2-5; perhaps D is TRBD1 or TRBD2 (7 bases each). The CDR3 runs to 16 residues. CDR1 is SGDLS and CDR2 is YYNGEE in the germline V gene. With 4 bases removed from V and 8 bases from J, the gap between germline ends came to 24 bases. The DNA for the CDR3 is TGTGCCAGCAGCCCCCAGGGGGGAGGGGGCGCGGACACCCAGTACTTC. Residues: CASSPQGGGGADTQYF.

In this sample, this clone turned up once. CDR3 DNA sequence: TGCGCCAGCAGCCCCAGGCCGCAGGGGCCTAATGGGGAGACCCAGTACTTC. It is translated as CASSPRPQGPNGETQYF. The rearrangement links TRBV5-1 to TRBJ2-5; tentatively, D is TRBD1 (6 bases). CDR3 length: 17 residues. The ends were cut back, 4 bases at V and 5 bases at J, with 24 bases in the middle. CDR1 and CDR2 (germline): SGHRS, YFSETQ.

This rearrangement joins TRBV2 to TRBJ2-1; TRBD2 aligns across 13 bases. After removal of 6 bases from V and 7 bases from J, the junction contained 6 bases not matched to a gene. Per germline, CDR1 SNHLY and CDR2 FYNNEI. CDR3 length: 15 amino acids. In nucleotides, the CDR3 is TGTGCCAGCAGGGTCACTAGCGGGAGGGGTAATGAGCAGTTCTTC. This translates into CASRVTSGRGNEQFF.

The CDR3 loop reads CASSQDLLGAKNIQYF. Written as DNA, the CDR3 is TGTGCCAGCAGCCAAGATCTTCTGGGAGCCAAAAACATTCAGTACTTC. The chain links TRBV4-2 to TRBJ2-4; D gene uncertain. This CDR3 region has 16 residues. Germline CDR1 reads LGHNA; CDR2 reads YNFKEQ. Trimming left V 0 bases short and J 0 bases short, with 9 bases between.

J is TRBJ2-3 and V is TRBV5-1; D is perhaps TRBD2 (6 bases). The ends were cut back, 4 bases at V and 2 bases at J, with 20 bases in the middle. The CDR3 is 17 residues long. CDR1 is SGHRS, CDR2 YFSETQ, per germline. The CDR3 nucleotides are TGCGCCAGCAGCGTGGTGGTTAAGGCGGGATCCACAGATACGCAGTATTTT. This sequence encodes CASSVVVKAGSTDTQYF.

This clone was recorded only once. The chain recombines TRBV5-6 with TRBJ1-2; D not resolved. Per the germline V gene, CDR1 is SGHDT and CDR2 is YYEEEE. CDR3 length: 17 residues. The V end lost 1 base, the J end lost 3 bases, and 19 bases lay between the germline ends. The CDR3 bases are TGTGCCAGCAGCTTGTTAGACATTCAAGGTTTGGACTATGGCTACACCTTC. Translated, it gives CASSLLDIQGLDYGYTF.

This chain uses TRBV5-1 with TRBJ2-1; TRBD1 might be the D (6 bases). V was trimmed by 1 base and J by 14 bases, leaving 16 bases between them. The CDR3 runs to 13 residues. Germline CDR1 reads SGHRS; CDR2 reads YFSETQ. The CDR3 region is CASSLLYAGTKFF. In nucleotides, the CDR3 is TGCGCCAGCAGCTTGTTGTACGCCGGGACAAAGTTCTTC.

This CDR3 is CASSHLAGELFF. As DNA, the CDR3 is TGTGCCAGCAGTCACCTAGCCGGGGAGCTGTTTTTT. The chain joins TRBV6-2 or TRBV6-3 to TRBJ2-2; D remains unclear. V lost 5 bases, J lost 6 bases, and 7 bases lay in between. Germline lookup yields CDR1 MNHEY and CDR2 SVGEGT. The length of the CDR3 is 12 residues.